The 12 T cell receptor beta chains below all came from one sample that was sequenced in a study of blood T cell repertoires in COVID-19. Repertoires were generated with immunoSEQ multiplex PCR, while TCRdb's copy carries only in-frame clones and drops some. Of 200,000 to 250,000 clones listed, roughly 85% are singletons. The sequenced sample was PBMCs or T cells enriched from blood (not recorded which). These receptors originate from a woman aged 45-65 years who had been exposed to COVID-19.

The rearrangement uses TRBV5-1 and TRBJ2-5, with D possibly matching TRBD2 (6 bases). V was shortened by 4 bases and J by 1 base, with 11 bases between the two germline ends. CDR3 length equals 14 residues. Germline V CDR1 and CDR2: SGHRS, YFSETQ. The CDR3 loop reads CASSQGLIQETQYF. In DNA, the CDR3 is TGCGCCAGCAGCCAGGGACTGATCCAAGAGACCCAGTACTTC.

J is TRBJ2-7 and V is TRBV6-5; D perhaps matches TRBD1 (6 bases). The germline gives CDR1 MNHEY, CDR2 SVGAGI. There are 14 residues in the CDR3. Trimming pared 7 bases from V and 0 bases from J, leaving 13 bases between. The CDR3 region has the DNA TGTGCCAGCAAGGAGACAGGCAGCTCCTACGAGCAGTACTTC. Its translation: CASKETGSSYEQYF.

The chain carries TRBV6-2 or TRBV6-3 and TRBJ1-2; TRBD1 agrees at 7 bases. The CDR3 consists of 14 residues. The junction had 7 bases not matched to a gene; V was cut back by 2 bases and J by 7 bases. Germline V gives CDR1 MNHEY, CDR2 SVGEGT. CDR3 sequence (DNA): TGTGCCAGCAGTTACAAACAGGACAGGAGTGGCTACACCTTC. As protein: CASSYKQDRSGYTF.

Notes on this clone: Different DNA sequences within this sample yield the same CDR3. The chain is built from TRBV28 and TRBJ2-1; 7 bases match TRBD1. The CDR3 runs to 15 residues. Germline values: CDR1 MDHEN, CDR2 SYDVKM. V was clipped by 1 base and J by 2 bases; unmatched bases: 2. This CDR3 is CASSLLGGPYNEQFF. The CDR3 DNA reads as TGTGCCAGCAGTTTATTAGGGGGCCCCTACAATGAGCAGTTCTTC.

This rearrangement joins TRBV7-2 to TRBJ2-1; the D gene is possibly TRBD2 (6 bases). The CDR3 spans 16 residues. V was trimmed by 5 bases and J by 6 bases, leaving 20 bases between them. Germline values: CDR1 SGHTA, CDR2 FQGNSA. The CDR3 protein is CASSPPWTKFTNEQFF. Here the CDR3 DNA reads TGTGCCAGCAGCCCGCCCTGGACTAAATTCACCAATGAGCAGTTCTTC. The full variable domain, in which reference TRBV7-2 and TRBJ2-1 provide the parts outside the CDR3, is GAGVSQSPSNKVTEKGKDVELRCDPISGHTALYWYRQSLGQGLEFLIYFQGNSAPDKSGLPSDRFSAERTGGSVSTLTIQRTQQEDSAVYLCASSPPWTKFTNEQFFGPGTRLTVL.

The J gene is TRBJ2-3, the V gene TRBV6-1; D is perhaps TRBD2 (5 bases). CDR1 and CDR2 (germline): MNHNS, SASEGT. CDR3 length equals 16 residues. V was clipped by 4 bases and J by 5 bases, with 19 bases between them. CDR3: CASSAPAFGVQDTQYF. The CDR3 nucleotides are TGTGCCAGCAGTGCTCCCGCATTCGGGGTGCAAGATACGCAGTATTTT.

The chain combines TRBV29-1 with TRBJ1-2; D gene unclear. Per germline, CDR1 SQVTM and CDR2 ANQGSEA. The CDR3 is 12 amino acids. Trimming cost V 6 bases and J 1 base, with 9 bases left between them. The CDR3 nucleotides are TGCAGCGTCTGGGCCAGTAACTATGGCTACACCTTC. It codes for CSVWASNYGYTF.

This sequence joins TRBV2 and TRBJ2-4, with a possible D match to TRBD1 (5 bases). The CDR3 spans 14 residues. Germline V gene data show CDR1 as SNHLY and CDR2 as FYNNEI. V gave up 6 bases and J gave up 2 bases, with 11 bases separating them. As DNA, the CDR3 is TGTGCCAGCAGAAGAACAGGATCCAAAAACATTCAGTACTTC. Encoded protein: CASRRTGSKNIQYF.

This rearrangement joins TRBV29-1 to TRBJ1-2; 10 nucleotides line up with TRBD1. The CDR3 is 15 residues long. The germline V gene encodes CDR1 SQVTM and CDR2 ANQGSEA. The V and J ends lost 4 bases and 3 bases, in that order; junction bases with no gene match: 8. CDR3 region: CSVVGTGVPDYGYTF. For the CDR3, the DNA is TGCAGCGTTGTCGGGACAGGGGTTCCCGACTATGGCTACACCTTC. The entire variable domain, with the rest obtained from reference TRBV29-1 and TRBJ1-2, is as follows: SAVISQKPSRDICQRGTSLTIQCQVDSQVTMMFWYRQQPGQSLTLIATANQGSEATYESGFVIDKFPISRPNLTFSTLTVSNMSPEDSSIYLCSVVGTGVPDYGYTFGSGTRLTVV.

This clone was counted at least ten times. V and J are TRBV12-3 or TRBV12-4 and TRBJ1-2; no clear D gene. The CDR3 has 13 amino acids. Trimming removed 2 bases from V and 3 bases from J, with 7 bases in between. The CDR3 DNA reads as TGTGCCAGCAGTTTAAACGGTGACTATGGCTACACCTTC. Protein product: CASSLNGDYGYTF.

The V gene is TRBV5-6, the J gene TRBJ1-2, with 7 positions matching TRBD1. The trim removed 2 bases at V and 7 bases at J, leaving 8 bases unmatched. The CDR3 has 14 residues. CDR1 SGHDT and CDR2 YYEEEE come from the germline V gene. The CDR3 is CASSLTGERGGYTF. CDR3 DNA: TGTGCCAGCAGCTTAACAGGGGAAAGGGGTGGCTACACCTTC.

The rearrangement joins TRBV5-1 to TRBJ1-1, with a tentative D call TRBD1 (6 bases). The CDR3 runs to 13 residues. The germline V gene encodes CDR1 SGHRS and CDR2 YFSETQ. V shed 4 bases and J shed 6 bases, with 13 bases lying between them. The CDR3 protein is CASSSTGTPEAFF. DNA of the CDR3: TGCGCCAGCAGCAGTACCGGGACACCTGAAGCTTTCTTT.